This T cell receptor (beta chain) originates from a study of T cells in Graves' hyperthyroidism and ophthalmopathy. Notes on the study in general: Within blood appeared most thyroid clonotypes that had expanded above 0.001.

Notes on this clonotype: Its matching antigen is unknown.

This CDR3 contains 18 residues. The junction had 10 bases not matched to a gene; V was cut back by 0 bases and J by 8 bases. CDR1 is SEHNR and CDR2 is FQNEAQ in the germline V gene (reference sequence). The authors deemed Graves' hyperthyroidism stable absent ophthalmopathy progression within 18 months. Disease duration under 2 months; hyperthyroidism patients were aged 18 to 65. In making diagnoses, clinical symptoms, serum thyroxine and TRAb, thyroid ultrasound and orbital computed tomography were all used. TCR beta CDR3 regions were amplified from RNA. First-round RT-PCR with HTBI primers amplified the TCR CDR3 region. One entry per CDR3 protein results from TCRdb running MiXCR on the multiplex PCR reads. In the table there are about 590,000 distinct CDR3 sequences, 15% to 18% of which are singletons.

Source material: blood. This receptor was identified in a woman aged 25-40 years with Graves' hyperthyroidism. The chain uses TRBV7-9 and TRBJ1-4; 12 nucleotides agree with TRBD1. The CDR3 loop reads CASSLAGTGGAPDEKLFF. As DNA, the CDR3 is TGTGCCAGCAGCTTAGCCGGGACAGGGGGCGCCCCGGACGAAAAACTGTTTTTT.